This TCR beta chain was documented in a study of blood T cell repertoires in COVID-19. As for the study in general: The origin of the acute and convalescent COVID-19 samples was the United States, Italy and Spain.

Sequencing was performed with immunoSEQ multiplex PCR; in TCRdb, only in-frame clones are kept and a portion is missing. The sample lists roughly 270,000 clones; 70% to 90% were seen once. The CDR3 consists of 14 residues. The ends were cut back, 5 bases at V and 3 bases at J, with 11 bases in the middle. Germline CDR1 reads SGHVS; CDR2 reads FNYEAQ. The receptor was derived from a man aged 45-65 years with active or convalescent COVID-19. This chain connects TRBV7-6 to TRBJ1-3; the D gene is possibly TRBD1 (6 bases). Input material: peripheral blood. CDR3 residues: CASSLYRDGNTIYF. CDR3 bases: TGTGCCAGCAGCCTATACAGGGATGGAAACACCATATATTTT.